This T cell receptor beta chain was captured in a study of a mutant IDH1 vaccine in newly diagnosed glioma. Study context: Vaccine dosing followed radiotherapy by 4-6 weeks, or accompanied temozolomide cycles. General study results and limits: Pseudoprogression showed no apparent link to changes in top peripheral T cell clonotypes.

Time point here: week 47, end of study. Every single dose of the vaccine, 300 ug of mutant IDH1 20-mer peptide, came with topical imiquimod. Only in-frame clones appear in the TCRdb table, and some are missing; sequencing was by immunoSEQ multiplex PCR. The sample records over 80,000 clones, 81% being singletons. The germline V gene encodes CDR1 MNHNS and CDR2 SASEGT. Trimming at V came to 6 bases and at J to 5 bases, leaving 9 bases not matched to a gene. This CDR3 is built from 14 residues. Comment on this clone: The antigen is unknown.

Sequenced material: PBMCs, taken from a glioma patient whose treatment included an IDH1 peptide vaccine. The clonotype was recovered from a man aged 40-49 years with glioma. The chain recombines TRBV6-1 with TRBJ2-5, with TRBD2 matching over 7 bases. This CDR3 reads CASRVFGGLETQYF. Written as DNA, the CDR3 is TGTGCCAGCAGAGTCTTCGGGGGGTTGGAGACCCAGTACTTC.